This T cell receptor (beta chain) was profiled in a study of regulatory T cells in long-lasting Graves disease. Investigators prepared the TCR beta libraries by applying iRepertoire HTBI primers and Arm-PCR of CDR3 regions. TCRdb itself ran the multiplex PCR reads through MiXCR, one entry per CDR3 protein. The sample lists 500,000 or so distinct CDR3 sequences; about 16% were seen once. This CDR3 has 17 residues. Trimming removed 1 base from V and 3 bases from J; junction bases left unmatched: 6. The time point was: newly diagnosed GD, antithyroid drugs for less than 3 months. The authors made the TCR library using RNA they extracted from PBMCs. This clonotype was counted ten times or more. This sample was shared with a second study, whose subject was T cells in Graves' hyperthyroidism and ophthalmopathy.

The chain is built from TRBV12-3 or TRBV12-4 and TRBJ2-3; 11 bases align to TRBD2. This material consisted of peripheral blood mononuclear cells (PBMCs), taken at new diagnosis, from a patient treated with antithyroid drugs. The receptor was derived from a middle-aged woman with Graves disease. The DNA for the CDR3 is TGTGCCAGCAGTTTAGAGCTAGCGGGGGGTGAGACAGATACGCAGTATTTT. This gives the protein CASSLELAGGETDTQYF.